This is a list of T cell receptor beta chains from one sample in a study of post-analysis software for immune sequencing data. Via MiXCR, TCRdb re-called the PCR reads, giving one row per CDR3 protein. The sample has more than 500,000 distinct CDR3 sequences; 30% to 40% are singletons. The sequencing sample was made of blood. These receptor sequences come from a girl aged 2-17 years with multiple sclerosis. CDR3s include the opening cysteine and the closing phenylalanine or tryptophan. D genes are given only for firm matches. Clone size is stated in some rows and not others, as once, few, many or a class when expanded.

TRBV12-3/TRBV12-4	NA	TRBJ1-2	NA	TGTGCCAGCAGTTTACAGCGACAGCTCTATGGCTACACCTTC	CASSLQRQLYGYTF
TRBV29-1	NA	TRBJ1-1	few	TGCAGCGGGACGGGACAATCGAACACTGAAGCTTTCTTT	CSGTGQSNTEAFF
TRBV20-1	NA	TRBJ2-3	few	TGCAGTGCCATAAGGCCCTCGGGCACAGATACGCAGTATTTT	CSAIRPSGTDTQYF
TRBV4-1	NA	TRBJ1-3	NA	TGCGCCAGCAGCCAGGGGGACGCTGGAAACACCATATATTTT	CASSQGDAGNTIYF
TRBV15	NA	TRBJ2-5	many	TGTGCCACCAGCAGATCACTAGGGACGGAAGAGACCCAGTACTTC	CATSRSLGTEETQYF
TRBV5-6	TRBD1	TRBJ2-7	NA	TGTGCCAGCAGCCCGGTAGGACAGGGCCCCTACGAGCAGTACTTC	CASSPVGQGPYEQYF
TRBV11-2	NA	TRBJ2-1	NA	TGTGCCAGCAGCGTGGCAGGGGATTCCTACAATGAGCAGTTCTTC	CASSVAGDSYNEQFF
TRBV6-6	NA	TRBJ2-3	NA	TGTGCCAGCAGTTCCTTCTCATCCGATACGCAGTATTTT	CASSSFSSDTQYF
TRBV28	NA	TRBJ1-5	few	TGTGCCAGCAAGGTAATGGGGAAGGGCAATCAGCCCCAGCATTTT	CASKVMGKGNQPQHF
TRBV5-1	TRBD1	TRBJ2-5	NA	TGCGCCAGCAGCTTGGCATCGACAGGGTACCAAGAGACCCAGTACTTC	CASSLASTGYQETQYF
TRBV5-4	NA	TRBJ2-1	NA	TGTGCCAGCAGCTTCAGGCAGGGTGGAGAGACCCAGTTCTTC	CASSFRQGGETQFF
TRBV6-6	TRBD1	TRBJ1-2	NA	TGTGCCAGCAGTTCAGACAGGGGGCGGGTTAAGGGCTACACCTTC	CASSSDRGRVKGYTF
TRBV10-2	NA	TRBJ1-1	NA	TGCGCCAGCAGGATCCGGACAGAGAACACTGAAGCTTTCTTT	CASRIRTENTEAFF
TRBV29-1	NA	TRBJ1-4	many	TGCAGCGTCCACAGCCCCCTACAGGGACGACTGTTTTTT	CSVHSPLQGRLFF
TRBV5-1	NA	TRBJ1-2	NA	TGCGCCAGCAGCTTGGGGGGCCCGGTCGGCGATGGCTACACCTTC	CASSLGGPVGDGYTF
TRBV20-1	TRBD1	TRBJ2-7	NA	TGCAGTGCTGGACAGGGTATTTACGAGCAGTACTTC	CSAGQGIYEQYF
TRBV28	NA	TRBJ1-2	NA	TGTGCCAGCAGAACCAACTATGGCTACACCTTC	CASRTNYGYTF
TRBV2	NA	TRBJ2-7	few	TGTGCCAGCAACCGGGCGGCCGCGGAGCGAGAGCAGTACTTC	CASNRAAAEREQYF
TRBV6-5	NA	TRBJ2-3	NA	TGTGCCAGCAGTAAACCGGGGACAGATACGCAGTATTTT	CASSKPGTDTQYF
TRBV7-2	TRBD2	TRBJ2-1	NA	TGTGCCAGCAGCTCCCTAGCGGGGGTTGGCAATGAGCAGTTCTTC	CASSSLAGVGNEQFF
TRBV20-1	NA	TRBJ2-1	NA	TGCAGTGCTAGCCGCTCCCATGAGCAGTTCTTC	CSASRSHEQFF
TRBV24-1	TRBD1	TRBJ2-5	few	TGTGCCACCAGTGATCCCGGGACAGGGGGTAGAGAGACCCAGTACTTC	CATSDPGTGGRETQYF
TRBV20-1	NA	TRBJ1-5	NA	TGCAGTGCTGCCCCGGGGGGGGGAAATCAGCCCCAGCATTTT	CSAAPGGGNQPQHF
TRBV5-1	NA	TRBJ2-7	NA	TGCGCCAGCAGCTGGGGGGAACGGACGGTGAGCTCCTACGAGCAGTACTTC	CASSWGERTVSSYEQYF
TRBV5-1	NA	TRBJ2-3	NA	TGCGCCAGCAGCTTGCAACAGGGCAACACAGATACGCAGTATTTT	CASSLQQGNTDTQYF
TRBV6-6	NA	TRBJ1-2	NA	TGTGCCAGCAGTTACCAGGAAGGTAACTATGGCTACACCTTC	CASSYQEGNYGYTF
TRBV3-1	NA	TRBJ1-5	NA	TGTGCCCGCAGCCAAGAAGGGGATCAGCCCCAGCATTTT	CARSQEGDQPQHF
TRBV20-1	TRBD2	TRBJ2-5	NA	TGCAGTGCTAGAGAAGGGACTAGCGGGGCAGAGACCCAGTACTTC	CSAREGTSGAETQYF
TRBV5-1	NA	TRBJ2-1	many	TGCGCCAGCAGCTTGGGAGGGATGAATGAGCAGTTCTTC	CASSLGGMNEQFF
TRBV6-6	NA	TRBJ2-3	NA	TGTGCCTCCACCGGGACTCTGACCACAGATACGCAGTATTTT	CASTGTLTTDTQYF
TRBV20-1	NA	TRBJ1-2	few	TGCAGTGCTAGAGAAAGTGGGGGGGTCTATGGCTACACCTTC	CSARESGGVYGYTF
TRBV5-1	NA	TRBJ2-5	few	TGCGCCAGTTCCTCCTTCATCCAAGAGACCCAGTACTTC	CASSSFIQETQYF
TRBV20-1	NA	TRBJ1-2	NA	TGCAGTGCTAGAGATTTGGGTGCGAGTAACTATGGCTACACCTTC	CSARDLGASNYGYTF
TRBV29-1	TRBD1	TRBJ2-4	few	TGCAGCGTTGAAGATAGGGGGCGGCATAGGGGAGAAAACATTCAGTACTTC	CSVEDRGRHRGENIQYF
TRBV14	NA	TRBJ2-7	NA	TGTGCCAGCAGCCGCAACACCTGGGGGGCCGAGCAGTACTTC	CASSRNTWGAEQYF
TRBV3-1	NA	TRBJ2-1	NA	TGTGCCAGCAGCAACCGCCCGTGGCGGCCGGGCAATGAGCAGTTCTTC	CASSNRPWRPGNEQFF
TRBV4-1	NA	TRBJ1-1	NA	TGCGCCAGCAGCCAAGAACCCGGGGTGGGCACTGAAGCTTTCTTT	CASSQEPGVGTEAFF
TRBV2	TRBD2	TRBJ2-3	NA	TGTGCCAGCAGTGGGCTAGCGGGCCGCAGTGATACGCAGTATTTT	CASSGLAGRSDTQYF
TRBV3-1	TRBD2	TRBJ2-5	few	TGTGCCAGCAGCCCTGGGACTAGGGTGACCCAGTACTTC	CASSPGTRVTQYF
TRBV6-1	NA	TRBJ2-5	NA	TGTGCCAGCAGAATACGGGGCGGGGATGAGCAGTACTTC	CASRIRGGDEQYF
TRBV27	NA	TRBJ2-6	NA	TGTGCCAGCGGACACGGGCTTCGCTCTGGGGCCAACGTCCTGACTTTC	CASGHGLRSGANVLTF
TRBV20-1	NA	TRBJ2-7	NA	TGCAGTGCGGATACAGCGAAACGGCCCTCCTACGAGCAGTACTTC	CSADTAKRPSYEQYF
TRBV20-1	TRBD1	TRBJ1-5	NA	TGCAGTGCTAGGACCGGGACAGGGAGGGACAATCAGCCCCAGCATTTT	CSARTGTGRDNQPQHF
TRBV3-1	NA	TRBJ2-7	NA	TGTGCCAGCAGCCAAGGTATAGCGGCCTACGAGCAGTACTTC	CASSQGIAAYEQYF
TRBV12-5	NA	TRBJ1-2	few	TGTGCTAGTGGTTTTTCTACAGACTCCAGGACTAGGTGGGACTATGGCTACACCTTC	CASGFSTDSRTRWDYGYTF
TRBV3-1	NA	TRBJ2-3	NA	TGTGCCAGCAGCCAGGTGACTAGGGCGTCCACAGATACGCAGTATTTT	CASSQVTRASTDTQYF
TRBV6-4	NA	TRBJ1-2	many	TGTGCCAGCAGGGGCTCATCTAACTATGGCTACACCTTC	CASRGSSNYGYTF